The rows below give T cell receptor beta chains drawn from one sample of a study of T cell responses to AZD1222 COVID-19 vaccine. Sequenced by immunoSEQ multiplex PCR; TCRdb stores in-frame clones only, minus some. This table has approximately 150,000 clones, 91% appearing once. The material sequenced was peripheral blood, taken on day 0 of AZD1222 vaccination. The receptors here all came from an adult in good health. Each CDR3 is given with its conserved first and last residue. D genes are given only for firm matches. Some rows mark clone size as missing; the rest say once, few, many or name a class of expanded clone.

clone_size: .
d_call: .
v_call: TRBV11-2
j_call: TRBJ2-7
cdr3_aa: CASSPRPATYEQYF
cdr3_nt: TGTGCCAGCAGCCCGCGCCCTGCAACCTACGAGCAGTACTTC

clone_size: .
d_call: .
v_call: TRBV9
j_call: TRBJ1-1
cdr3_aa: CASSGGQNTEAFF
cdr3_nt: TGTGCCAGCAGCGGAGGGCAGAACACTGAAGCTTTCTTT

clone_size: .
d_call: .
v_call: TRBV3-1/TRBV3-2
j_call: TRBJ2-7
cdr3_aa: CASSQAGYKQYF
cdr3_nt: TGTGCCAGCAGCCAAGCAGGCTATAAGCAGTACTTC

clone_size: .
d_call: TRBD2
v_call: TRBV6-6
j_call: TRBJ2-2
cdr3_aa: CASSPFGGFTGELFF
cdr3_nt: TGTGCCAGCAGCCCCTTCGGGGGGTTCACCGGGGAGCTGTTTTTT

clone_size: .
d_call: .
v_call: TRBV5-6
j_call: TRBJ1-2
cdr3_aa: CASSYQEGSNYGYTF
cdr3_nt: TGTGCCAGCAGCTACCAGGAAGGGTCCAACTATGGCTACACCTTC

clone_size: .
d_call: .
v_call: TRBV3-1/TRBV3-2
j_call: TRBJ1-3
cdr3_aa: CASSQEIGRGSGNTIYF
cdr3_nt: TGTGCCAGCAGCCAAGAGATCGGCAGGGGCTCCGGAAACACCATATATTTT

clone_size: .
d_call: .
v_call: TRBV9
j_call: TRBJ1-1
cdr3_aa: CASSVSSRGTEAFF
cdr3_nt: TGTGCCAGCAGCGTATCATCCCGTGGCACTGAAGCTTTCTTT

clone_size: .
d_call: .
v_call: TRBV10-1
j_call: TRBJ2-5
cdr3_aa: CASSDWVGAKTQYF
cdr3_nt: TGCGCCAGCAGTGACTGGGTTGGGGCCAAGACCCAGTACTTC

clone_size: .
d_call: .
v_call: TRBV30
j_call: TRBJ1-1
cdr3_aa: CAWSPGHGNTEAFF
cdr3_nt: TGTGCCTGGAGCCCGGGACACGGGAACACTGAAGCTTTCTTT

clone_size: .
d_call: TRBD1
v_call: TRBV25-1
j_call: TRBJ2-4
cdr3_aa: CASSRGTGAKNIQYF
cdr3_nt: TGTGCCAGCAGCAGAGGGACAGGGGCCAAAAACATTCAGTACTTC

clone_size: once
d_call: TRBD2
v_call: TRBV6-4
j_call: TRBJ2-3
cdr3_aa: CASSEYSTSALHF
cdr3_nt: TGTGCCAGCAGTGAGTACTCCACTAGCGCCCTTCATTTT

clone_size: .
d_call: .
v_call: TRBV27
j_call: TRBJ2-7
cdr3_aa: CASSFGATDYEQYF
cdr3_nt: TGTGCCAGCAGTTTCGGGGCTACCGACTACGAGCAGTACTTC

clone_size: .
d_call: TRBD1
v_call: TRBV2
j_call: TRBJ2-7
cdr3_aa: CASSRTGTYEQYF
cdr3_nt: TGTGCCAGCAGCCGGACAGGAACCTACGAGCAGTACTTC

clone_size: .
d_call: .
v_call: TRBV12-3/TRBV12-4
j_call: TRBJ1-3
cdr3_aa: CASSLAKKDGGF
cdr3_nt: TGTGCCAGCAGTTTAGCGAAGAAAGACGGCGGTTTT

clone_size: .
d_call: TRBD1
v_call: TRBV5-4
j_call: TRBJ1-6
cdr3_aa: CASSPGQGNSPLHF
cdr3_nt: TGTGCCAGCAGCCCGGGACAGGGAAATTCACCCCTCCACTTT

clone_size: .
d_call: TRBD1
v_call: TRBV4-1
j_call: TRBJ1-5
cdr3_aa: CASSPMGGQGGNQPQHF
cdr3_nt: TGCGCCAGCAGCCCCATGGGGGGCCAGGGGGGCAATCAGCCCCAGCATTTT

clone_size: .
d_call: .
v_call: TRBV27
j_call: TRBJ2-1
cdr3_aa: CASSFNYNEQFF
cdr3_nt: TGTGCCAGCAGTTTCAATTACAATGAGCAGTTCTTC

clone_size: .
d_call: .
v_call: TRBV14
j_call: TRBJ2-7
cdr3_aa: CASSPISGVEQYF
cdr3_nt: TGTGCCAGCAGCCCGATTTCGGGGGTTGAGCAGTACTTC

clone_size: .
d_call: TRBD1
v_call: TRBV24-1
j_call: TRBJ2-2
cdr3_aa: CATSDLSGGSTGELFF
cdr3_nt: TGTGCCACCAGTGATTTGTCAGGGGGTAGTACCGGGGAGCTGTTTTTT

clone_size: once
d_call: TRBD2
v_call: TRBV3-1/TRBV3-2
j_call: TRBJ2-1
cdr3_aa: CASSPPLADTGDEQFF
cdr3_nt: TGTGCCAGCAGCCCACCACTAGCGGACACCGGGGATGAGCAGTTCTTC

clone_size: .
d_call: TRBD2
v_call: TRBV11-2
j_call: TRBJ2-1
cdr3_aa: CASSSVTSGGAKNNEQFF
cdr3_nt: TGTGCCAGCAGCTCCGTCACTAGCGGGGGGGCAAAGAACAATGAGCAGTTCTTC

clone_size: .
d_call: .
v_call: TRBV7-9
j_call: TRBJ1-4
cdr3_aa: CASSPPRMGLLNEKLFF
cdr3_nt: TGTGCCAGCAGCCCCCCCAGAATGGGGCTACTTAATGAAAAACTGTTTTTT

clone_size: .
d_call: .
v_call: TRBV7-2
j_call: TRBJ2-7
cdr3_aa: CASSKAIGGSYEQYF
cdr3_nt: TGTGCCAGCAGCAAAGCGATAGGAGGCTCGTACGAGCAGTACTTC

clone_size: few
d_call: .
v_call: TRBV7-9
j_call: TRBJ1-5
cdr3_aa: CASSLSWTDNQPQHF
cdr3_nt: TGTGCCAGCAGCTTATCTTGGACAGATAATCAGCCCCAGCATTTT

clone_size: .
d_call: TRBD1
v_call: TRBV5-4
j_call: TRBJ1-2
cdr3_aa: CASSWGQGAYGYTF
cdr3_nt: TGTGCCAGCAGCTGGGGACAGGGGGCCTATGGCTACACCTTC

clone_size: .
d_call: .
v_call: TRBV6-5
j_call: TRBJ1-5
cdr3_aa: CASSPTGNQPQHF
cdr3_nt: TGTGCCAGCAGTCCAACAGGGAACCAGCCCCAGCATTTT

clone_size: .
d_call: TRBD1
v_call: TRBV6-2/TRBV6-3
j_call: TRBJ1-6
cdr3_aa: CASSVGQVNSPLHF
cdr3_nt: TGTGCCAGCAGCGTGGGACAGGTTAATTCACCCCTCCACTTT

clone_size: .
d_call: TRBD1
v_call: TRBV7-9
j_call: TRBJ1-2
cdr3_aa: CASGTGANYGYTF
cdr3_nt: TGTGCCAGCGGGACAGGAGCTAACTATGGCTACACCTTC

clone_size: .
d_call: .
v_call: TRBV7-9
j_call: TRBJ1-2
cdr3_aa: CASSLGRSYGYTF
cdr3_nt: TGTGCCAGCAGCTTGGGCAGGAGCTATGGCTACACCTTC

clone_size: .
d_call: TRBD1
v_call: TRBV19
j_call: TRBJ1-5
cdr3_aa: CASTTTGGNQPQHF
cdr3_nt: TGTGCCAGTACCACGACAGGGGGCAATCAGCCCCAGCATTTT

clone_size: .
d_call: TRBD2
v_call: TRBV10-3
j_call: TRBJ2-1
cdr3_aa: CAVKTSGSTYNEQFF
cdr3_nt: TGTGCCGTGAAGACTAGCGGGAGTACCTACAATGAGCAGTTCTTC

clone_size: .
d_call: .
v_call: TRBV11-2
j_call: TRBJ1-4
cdr3_aa: CASSLVITAEKLFF
cdr3_nt: TGTGCCAGCAGCTTAGTCATAACGGCCGAAAAACTGTTTTTT

clone_size: .
d_call: TRBD1
v_call: TRBV6-5
j_call: TRBJ2-2
cdr3_aa: CASNPGQEVIGELFF
cdr3_nt: TGTGCCAGCAACCCCGGACAGGAAGTGATCGGGGAGCTGTTTTTT

clone_size: .
d_call: TRBD1
v_call: TRBV6-5
j_call: TRBJ1-1
cdr3_aa: CASIGQGGEAFF
cdr3_nt: TGTGCCAGCATAGGACAGGGGGGCGAGGCTTTCTTT

clone_size: .
d_call: .
v_call: TRBV11-2
j_call: TRBJ2-7
cdr3_aa: CASSPGQGTYEQYF
cdr3_nt: TGTGCCAGCAGCCCGGGGCAGGGGACTTACGAGCAGTACTTC

clone_size: few
d_call: .
v_call: TRBV19
j_call: TRBJ1-4
cdr3_aa: CASSIRAGGHNEKLFF
cdr3_nt: TGTGCCAGTAGTATACGGGCCGGCGGGCATAATGAAAAACTGTTTTTT

clone_size: .
d_call: .
v_call: TRBV7-9
j_call: TRBJ2-7
cdr3_aa: CASSLLKLAGSHEQYF
cdr3_nt: TGTGCCAGCAGCTTACTTAAGTTGGCAGGGAGCCACGAGCAGTACTTC

clone_size: .
d_call: TRBD1
v_call: TRBV27
j_call: TRBJ2-7
cdr3_aa: CASSTGGITYEQYF
cdr3_nt: TGTGCCAGCAGCACAGGGGGCATCACCTACGAGCAGTACTTC

clone_size: .
d_call: .
v_call: TRBV27
j_call: TRBJ1-1
cdr3_aa: CASSKRTSQTEAFF
cdr3_nt: TGTGCCAGCAGTAAGCGGACAAGTCAGACTGAAGCTTTCTTT

clone_size: .
d_call: .
v_call: TRBV18
j_call: TRBJ2-2
cdr3_aa: CASLGGANTGELFF
cdr3_nt: TGTGCCAGCTTAGGAGGTGCGAACACCGGGGAGCTGTTTTTT

clone_size: .
d_call: .
v_call: TRBV6-6
j_call: TRBJ1-5
cdr3_aa: CASSFQGMRQPQHF
cdr3_nt: TGTGCCAGCAGTTTTCAGGGGATGCGCCAGCCCCAGCATTTT

clone_size: .
d_call: .
v_call: TRBV24-1
j_call: TRBJ1-5
cdr3_aa: CATSLGDQPQHF
cdr3_nt: TGTGCCACCAGTTTGGGGGATCAGCCCCAGCATTTT